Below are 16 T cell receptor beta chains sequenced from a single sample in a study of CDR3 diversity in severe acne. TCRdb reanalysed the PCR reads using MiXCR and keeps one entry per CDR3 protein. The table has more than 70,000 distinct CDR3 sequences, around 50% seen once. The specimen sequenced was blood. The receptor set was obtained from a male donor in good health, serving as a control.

DNA for the CDR3: TGTGCCACCAGTGATTTGCGGACTAGCGGGAGTCATGCCTCCTACGAGCAGTACTTC. It specifies CATSDLRTSGSHASYEQYF. The chain recombines TRBV24-1 with TRBJ2-7; 13 nucleotides match TRBD2. CDR1 is KGHDR, CDR2 SFDVKD, per germline. Trimming at V came to 0 bases and at J to 0 bases, leaving 7 bases not matched to a gene. The CDR3 is made up of 19 amino acids.

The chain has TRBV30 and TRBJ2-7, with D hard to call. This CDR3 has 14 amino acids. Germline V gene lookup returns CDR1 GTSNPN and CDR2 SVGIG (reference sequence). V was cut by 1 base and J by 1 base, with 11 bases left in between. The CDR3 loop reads CAWSGRLPSYEQYF. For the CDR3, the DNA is TGTGCCTGGAGTGGAAGACTCCCGTCCTACGAGCAGTACTTC.

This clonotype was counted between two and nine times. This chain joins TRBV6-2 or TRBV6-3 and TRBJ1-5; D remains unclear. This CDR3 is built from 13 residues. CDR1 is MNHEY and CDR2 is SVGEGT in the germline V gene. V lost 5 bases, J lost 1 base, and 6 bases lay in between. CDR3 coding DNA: TGTGCCAGCAGTCAGCCAAGCAATCAGCCCCAGCATTTT. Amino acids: CASSQPSNQPQHF.

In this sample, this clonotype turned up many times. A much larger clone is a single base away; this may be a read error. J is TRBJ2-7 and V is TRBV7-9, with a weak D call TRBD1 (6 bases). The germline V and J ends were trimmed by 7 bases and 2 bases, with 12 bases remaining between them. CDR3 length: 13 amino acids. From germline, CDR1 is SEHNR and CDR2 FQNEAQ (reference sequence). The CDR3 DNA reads TGTGCCAGCACATCAGGGGAGACCTACGAGCAGTACTTC. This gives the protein CASTSGETYEQYF. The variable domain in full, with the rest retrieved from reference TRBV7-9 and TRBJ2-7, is DTGVSQNPRHKITKRGQNVTFRCDPISEHNRLYWYRQTLGQGPEFLTYFQNEAQLEKSRLLSDRFSAERPKGSFSTLEIQRTEQGDSAMYLCASTSGETYEQYFGPGTRLTVT.

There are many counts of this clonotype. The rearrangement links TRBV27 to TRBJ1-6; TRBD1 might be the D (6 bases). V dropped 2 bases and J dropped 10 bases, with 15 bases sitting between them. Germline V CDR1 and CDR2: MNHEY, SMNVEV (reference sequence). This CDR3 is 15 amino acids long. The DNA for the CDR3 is TGTGCCAGCAGTTTAGCTTGGGAAGGGGGATCACCCCTCCACTTT. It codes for CASSLAWEGGSPLHF.

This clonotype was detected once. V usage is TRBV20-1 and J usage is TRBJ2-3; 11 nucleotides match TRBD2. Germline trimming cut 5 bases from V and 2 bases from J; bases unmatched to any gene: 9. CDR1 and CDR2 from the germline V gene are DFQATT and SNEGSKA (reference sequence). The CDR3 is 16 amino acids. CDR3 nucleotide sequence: TGCAGTGCTGCCGACGTAGCGGGGGGGCCCACAGATACGCAGTATTTT. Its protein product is CSAADVAGGPTDTQYF.

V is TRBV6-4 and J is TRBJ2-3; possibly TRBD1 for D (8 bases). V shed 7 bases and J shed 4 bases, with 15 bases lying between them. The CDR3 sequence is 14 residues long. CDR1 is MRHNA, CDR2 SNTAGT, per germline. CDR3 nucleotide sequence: TGTGCCAGCACCCGGACAGGGAGGGCAGATACGCAGTATTTT. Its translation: CASTRTGRADTQYF.

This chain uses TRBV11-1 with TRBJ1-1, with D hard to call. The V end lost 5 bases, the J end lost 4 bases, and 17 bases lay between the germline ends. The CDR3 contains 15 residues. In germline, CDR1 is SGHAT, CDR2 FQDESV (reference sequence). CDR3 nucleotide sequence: TGTGCCAGCAGCCCCAGCGGGATCTGGGTCACTGAAGCTTTCTTT. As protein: CASSPSGIWVTEAFF.

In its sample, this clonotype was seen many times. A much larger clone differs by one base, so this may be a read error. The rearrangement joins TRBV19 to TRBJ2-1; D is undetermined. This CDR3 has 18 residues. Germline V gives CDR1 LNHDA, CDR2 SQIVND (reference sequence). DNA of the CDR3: TGTGCCAGTACCAAAGCTGAATCAACAGATAGCTCCTACAATGAGCAGCTCTTC. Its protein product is CASTKAESTDSSYNEQLF.

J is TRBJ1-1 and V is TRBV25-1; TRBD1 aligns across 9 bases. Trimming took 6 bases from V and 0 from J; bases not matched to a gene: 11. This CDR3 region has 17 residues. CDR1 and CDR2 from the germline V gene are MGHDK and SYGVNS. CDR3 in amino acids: CASRPGGWTGVNTEAFF. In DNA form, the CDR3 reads TGTGCCAGCAGACCCGGGGGGTGGACAGGGGTGAACACTGAAGCTTTCTTT.

CDR3: CASSYKTGQLNQPQHF. The CDR3 region has the DNA TGTGCCAGCAGTTACAAGACGGGACAGCTCAATCAGCCCCAGCATTTT. This sequence joins TRBV6-5 and TRBJ1-5, with 7 positions matching TRBD1. In germline, CDR1 is MNHEY, CDR2 SVGAGI. The trim removed 2 bases at V and 3 bases at J, leaving 7 bases unmatched. The CDR3 runs to 16 residues.

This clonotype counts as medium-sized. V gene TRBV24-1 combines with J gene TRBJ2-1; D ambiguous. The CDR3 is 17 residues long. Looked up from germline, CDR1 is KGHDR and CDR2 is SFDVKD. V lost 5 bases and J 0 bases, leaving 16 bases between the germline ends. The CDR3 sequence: CATSVAGGESSYNEQFF. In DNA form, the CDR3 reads TGTGCCACCAGTGTTGCTGGCGGAGAGAGCTCCTACAATGAGCAGTTCTTC.

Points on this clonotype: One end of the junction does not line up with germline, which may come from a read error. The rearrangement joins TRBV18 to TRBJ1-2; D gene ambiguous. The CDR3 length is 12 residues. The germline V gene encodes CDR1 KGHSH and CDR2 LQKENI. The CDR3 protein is CASSPQDRGYPF. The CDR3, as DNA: TGTGCCAGCTCACCACAGGACCGTGGCTACCCCTTC.

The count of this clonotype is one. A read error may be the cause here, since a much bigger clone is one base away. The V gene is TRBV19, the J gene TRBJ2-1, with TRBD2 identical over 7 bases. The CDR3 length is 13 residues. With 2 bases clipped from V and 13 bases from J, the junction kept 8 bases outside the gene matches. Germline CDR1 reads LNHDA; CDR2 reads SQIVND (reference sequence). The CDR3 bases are TGTGCCAGTAGTATACCCAATGGCGGGGGTCAGTTCTTC. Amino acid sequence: CASSIPNGGGQFF. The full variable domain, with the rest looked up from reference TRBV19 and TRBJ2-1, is DGGITQSPKYLFRKEGQNVTLSCEQNLNHDAMYWYRQDPGQGLRLIYYSQIVNDFQKGDIAEGYSVSREKKESFPLTVTSAQKNPTAFYLCASSIPNGGGQFFGPGTRLTVL.

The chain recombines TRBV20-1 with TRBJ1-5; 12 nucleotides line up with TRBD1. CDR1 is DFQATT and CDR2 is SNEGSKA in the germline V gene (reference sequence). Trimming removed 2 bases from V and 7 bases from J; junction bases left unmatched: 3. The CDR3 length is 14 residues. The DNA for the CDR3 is TGCAGTGCTAGACCCGGGACAGGGGGCCAGCCCCAGCATTTT. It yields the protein CSARPGTGGQPQHF.

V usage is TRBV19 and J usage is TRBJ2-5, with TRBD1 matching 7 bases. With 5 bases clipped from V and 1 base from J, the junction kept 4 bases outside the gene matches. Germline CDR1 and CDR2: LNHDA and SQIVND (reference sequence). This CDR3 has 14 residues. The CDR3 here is CASSPQGLQETQYF. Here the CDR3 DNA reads TGTGCCAGTAGTCCACAGGGGCTCCAAGAGACCCAGTACTTC.